The rows below give T cell receptor beta chains drawn from one sample of a study of cytomegalovirus exposure and HLA in healthy donors. Sequenced by immunoSEQ multiplex PCR; TCRdb stores in-frame clones only, minus some. Among over 80,000 clones listed, approximately 70% were seen once. The sample taken for sequencing was PBMCs. Receptors originate from a man between 40 and 49 years old in good health and CMV-seronegative. Both conserved end residues are part of each CDR3. Each record gives: D gene, V gene, clone size, J gene, CDR3 DNA, CDR3 protein. The D gene is left open where the match is weak. Rows may omit the clone size; those that give it use once, few, many or a size class.

TRBD1	TRBV18	.	TRBJ2-7	TGTGCCAGCTCACCCAGCCGGGACAGGCCCTACGAGCAGTACTTC	CASSPSRDRPYEQYF
.	TRBV9	.	TRBJ1-3	TGTGCCAGCAGCGTAGGGAGAACTGGAAACACCATATATTTT	CASSVGRTGNTIYF
TRBD1	TRBV9	.	TRBJ1-2	TGTGCCAGCAGCGTAATGCAGGGGGGTGGCTACACCTTC	CASSVMQGGGYTF
.	TRBV4-1	.	TRBJ1-1	TGCGCCAGCAGCCAAGGCCCGTTGCGGGGCGCCCATGAAGCTTTCTTT	CASSQGPLRGAHEAFF
.	TRBV19	.	TRBJ1-5	TGTGCCAGTAGTATAGTCGGGGGAAGCAATCAGCCCCAGCATTTT	CASSIVGGSNQPQHF
.	TRBV15	.	TRBJ1-1	TGTGCCACCAGCTCGATAAACAGGGTTGGAGCTTTCTTT	CATSSINRVGAFF
.	TRBV29-1	.	TRBJ2-3	TGCAGCGTTGAAGGTGGGCAGGTGTATGAGGATACGCAGTATTTT	CSVEGGQVYEDTQYF
.	TRBV4-1	.	TRBJ1-2	TGCGCCAGCAGCCAACTACAGGGAGGGGGCTACACCTTC	CASSQLQGGGYTF
.	TRBV19	few	TRBJ2-5	TGTGCCAGTAGTATAGTACGGGGTTACCAAGAGACCCAGTACTTC	CASSIVRGYQETQYF
.	TRBV11-2	.	TRBJ2-1	TGTGCCAGCAGCTTAGAAGTGGAGTACGCTGAGCAGTTCTTC	CASSLEVEYAEQFF
.	TRBV6-1	.	TRBJ1-4	TGTGCCAGCAGTGATTTGTTGACGAGCGGCACTAATGAAAAACTGTTTTTT	CASSDLLTSGTNEKLFF
.	TRBV4-3	.	TRBJ2-7	TGCGCCAGCAGCCAAGATCGTGAGGGGGCCTACGAGCAGTACTTC	CASSQDREGAYEQYF
.	TRBV5-1	.	TRBJ2-3	TGCGCCAGCAGCTTGGGGGGCCCAGATACGCAGTATTTT	CASSLGGPDTQYF
.	TRBV5-6	.	TRBJ2-7	TGTGCCAGCAGCTTGGCGAGCAGGGTAGTTGCCGAGCAGTACTTC	CASSLASRVVAEQYF
TRBD2	TRBV4-2	.	TRBJ2-7	TGTGCCAGCAGCCAAGCATTATGCAGCGGGGGGGATACGGTCTGCGAGCAGTACTTC	CASSQALCSGGDTVCEQYF
.	TRBV2	.	TRBJ2-2	TGTGCCAGCAACTCGCAGGGATCCGGGGAGCTGTTTTTT	CASNSQGSGELFF
TRBD2	TRBV30	.	TRBJ2-7	TGTGCCTGGAGCCGGGGAGCTAGCGGGCCTCCCTACGAGCAGTACTTC	CAWSRGASGPPYEQYF
TRBD1	TRBV19	.	TRBJ1-5	TGTGCCAGTAGTAGAGGTTGGGAGGACAGGGCAGATCAGCCCCAGCATTTT	CASSRGWEDRADQPQHF
.	TRBV7-9	once	TRBJ1-5	TGTGCCAGCAGCCATGACACCTATAGCAATCAGCCCCAGCATTTT	CASSHDTYSNQPQHF
TRBD1	TRBV29-1	.	TRBJ2-7	TGCAGCGTTGAAAGCAGGGGGCAGGGCGAGCAGTACTTC	CSVESRGQGEQYF
TRBD1	TRBV5-1	.	TRBJ2-7	TGCGCCAGCAGCTTGGGACAGGGGTCTTCCTACGAGCAGTACTTC	CASSLGQGSSYEQYF
TRBD1	TRBV15	.	TRBJ1-6	TGTGCCACCAGCAGCCTGGGGGACAGCTATAATTCACCCCTCCACTTT	CATSSLGDSYNSPLHF
TRBD2	TRBV5-4	.	TRBJ2-5	TGTGCCAGCAGCTTTTCTAAGCGGGGAGAGACCCAGTACTTC	CASSFSKRGETQYF
.	TRBV5-6	.	TRBJ1-1	TGTGCCAGCAGCTTGGCGAGTGGTGCTGAAGCTTTCTTT	CASSLASGAEAFF
TRBD1	TRBV4-3	.	TRBJ1-3	TGCGCCAGCAGCCTCACAGGGGATGGAAACACCATATATTTT	CASSLTGDGNTIYF
TRBD1	TRBV27	.	TRBJ1-1	TGTGCCAGCAGCACGGACAGGGAAGCTTTCTTT	CASSTDREAFF
.	TRBV29-1	.	TRBJ1-1	TGCAGCGGGTCAGGGTTTTCGTATACTGAAGCTTTCTTT	CSGSGFSYTEAFF
TRBD2	TRBV25-1	.	TRBJ2-5	TGTGCCAGTATAGCGGGGGGAAGTGAGACCCAGTACTTC	CASIAGGSETQYF
.	TRBV23-1	.	TRBJ2-7	TGCGCCAGCCTCCAGAGGGCCTCCTACGAGCAGTACTTC	CASLQRASYEQYF
.	TRBV5-4	.	TRBJ2-4	TGTGCCAGCAGCTTGCCCGGCCAGGGCAACATTCAGTACTTC	CASSLPGQGNIQYF
.	TRBV4-1	few	TRBJ1-6	TGCGCCAGCAGCCAGCTCGGGAATTTGGGATATAATTCACCCCTCCACTTT	CASSQLGNLGYNSPLHF
TRBD1	TRBV5-1	.	TRBJ2-1	TGCGCCAGCAGCTATACAGGGGGGAGTATCAATGAGCAGTTCTTC	CASSYTGGSINEQFF
.	TRBV5-1	.	TRBJ2-1	TGCGCCAGCAGCTTGGATGCGGGAAATGAGCAGTTCTTC	CASSLDAGNEQFF
.	TRBV5-1	.	TRBJ2-5	TGCGCCAGCAGCTTGGGGAGAAGAGAGACCCAGTACTTC	CASSLGRRETQYF
.	TRBV28	few	TRBJ1-1	TGTGCCAGCAGTTTATGGGGAGGGAACACTGAAGCTTTCTTT	CASSLWGGNTEAFF
TRBD1	TRBV5-4	.	TRBJ2-5	TGTGCCAGCAGCTCTCCCGACAGGGCGGCGGAGACCCAGTACTTC	CASSSPDRAAETQYF
TRBD1	TRBV5-1	few	TRBJ1-2	TGCGCCAGCAGCTGGGGACAGCAACCTAACTATGGCTACACCTTC	CASSWGQQPNYGYTF
TRBD1	TRBV6-5	.	TRBJ1-2	TGTGCCAGCAGTCGGACAGGGCATGGCTATGGCTACACCTTC	CASSRTGHGYGYTF
.	TRBV27	.	TRBJ1-5	TGTGCCAGCAGTCCCCAATGGGAGTATAGCAATCAGCCCCAGCATTTT	CASSPQWEYSNQPQHF
TRBD2	TRBV6-1	.	TRBJ2-1	TGTGCCAGCAGTGAAGATCTAGCGGGGGGTTTATACAATGAGCAGTTCTTC	CASSEDLAGGLYNEQFF
TRBD2	TRBV4-2	.	TRBJ2-3	TGTGCCAGCAGCCAACTTCCGGGACTAGTTCATACGCAGTATTTT	CASSQLPGLVHTQYF
.	TRBV5-1	once	TRBJ2-7	TGCGCCAGCAGCAGGGATGGGCAGGCCGGGAACGAGCAGTACTTC	CASSRDGQAGNEQYF
.	TRBV4-1	few	TRBJ2-7	TGCGCCAGCAGCCAAGATAAGGAAGGTCTAGCCGCCTACGAGCAGTACTTC	CASSQDKEGLAAYEQYF
TRBD1	TRBV18	.	TRBJ2-5	TGTGCCAGCTCACCGTGGACAGGGGGCGACCAAGAGACCCAGTACTTC	CASSPWTGGDQETQYF